This T cell receptor (beta chain) is drawn from a study of blood T cell repertoires in COVID-19. Germline CDR1 reads MNHEY; CDR2 reads SVGAGI. With 2 bases removed from V and 5 bases from J, the gap between germline ends came to 12 bases. This CDR3 has 14 residues. TCRdb's copy holds only in-frame clones and misses some; the assay was immunoSEQ multiplex PCR. The repertoire holds roughly 670,000 clones, with 90% as singletons. The material sequenced was peripheral blood. This TCR was sampled from a woman in her late teens or twenties with acute or convalescent COVID-19. This chain links TRBV6-5 with TRBJ1-1, with D unresolved. This CDR3 reads CASSYETQWTEAFF. The CDR3 DNA is TGTGCCAGCAGTTACGAGACACAGTGGACTGAAGCTTTCTTT.